This T cell receptor beta chain was found in a study of cytomegalovirus exposure and HLA in healthy donors. Only a few counts were recorded for this clone. The CDR3 extends over 15 amino acids. The trim removed 6 bases at V and 7 bases at J, leaving 12 bases unmatched. Germline V gene data show CDR1 as MNHEY and CDR2 as SVGAGI. PCR amplification relied on 60 Vbeta primers (plus 13 Jbeta primers). TCRdb's table, derived via immunoSEQ multiplex PCR, lists solely in-frame clones and lacks some. The repertoire consists of under 150,000 clones, with about 64% occurring once and the leading ten covering 2% to 3%.

Sequencing was performed on PBMCs. The clonotype originates from a woman aged 40 to 49 in good health and CMV-seronegative. The rearrangement links TRBV6-5 to TRBJ2-7, with 10 bases fitting TRBD2. The CDR3 DNA follows: TGTGCCAGCAGGGCGGCCGGGACTAGCGCAGGAGAGCAGTACTTC. It translates to CASRAAGTSAGEQYF.